What follows are 2 T cell receptor beta chains derived from one specimen sequenced in a study of CD8+CD57+ T cells in acquired aplastic anemia. TCR beta VDJ combinations and CDR3 sequences were profiled from genomic DNA. TCRdb re-derived calls from the reads in MiXCR, one entry per CDR3 protein. The table records 350,000 to 450,000 distinct CDR3 sequences, 65% to 80% of them present only once. The sample consisted of sorted CD4+, CD8+, or CD8+CD57+ T cells (not recorded which) from PBMCs. The receptors stem from a human donor in good health, serving as a control.

The chain couples TRBV19 to TRBJ1-5; possible D gene TRBD1, 5 bases. Deletions cut 3 bases from V and 4 bases from J, with 7 bases between. CDR3 size: 13 residues. In germline, CDR1 is LNHDA, CDR2 SQIVND (reference sequence). The CDR3: CASSIGTNQPQHF. CDR3 bases: TGTGCCAGTAGTATTGGGACGAATCAGCCCCAGCATTTT.

V is TRBV25-1 and J is TRBJ2-3; D is perhaps TRBD2 (6 bases). This CDR3 spans 14 amino acids. The germline V gene encodes CDR1 MGHDK and CDR2 SYGVNS. The CDR3: CAYAGGPHTDTQYF. The CDR3 coding sequence is TGTGCTTACGCCGGGGGACCCCACACAGATACGCAGTATTTT. The full variable domain, with the rest looked up from reference TRBV25-1 and TRBJ2-3, is EADIYQTPRYLVIGTGKKITLECSQTMGHDKMYWYQQDPGMELHLIHYSYGVNSTEKGDLSSESTVSRIRTEHFPLTLESARPSHTSQYLCAYAGGPHTDTQYFGPGTRLTVL.